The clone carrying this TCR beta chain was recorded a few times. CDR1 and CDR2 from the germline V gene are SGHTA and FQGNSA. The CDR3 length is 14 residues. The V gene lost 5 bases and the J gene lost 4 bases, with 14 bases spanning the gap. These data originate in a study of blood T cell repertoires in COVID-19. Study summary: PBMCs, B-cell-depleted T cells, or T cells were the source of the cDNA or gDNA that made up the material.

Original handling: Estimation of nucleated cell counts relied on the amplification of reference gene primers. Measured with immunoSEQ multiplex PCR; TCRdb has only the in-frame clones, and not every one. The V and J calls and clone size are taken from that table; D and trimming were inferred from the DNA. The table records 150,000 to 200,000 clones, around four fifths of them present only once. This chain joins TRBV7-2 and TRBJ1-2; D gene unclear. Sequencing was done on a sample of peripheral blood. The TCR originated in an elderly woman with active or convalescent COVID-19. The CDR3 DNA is TGTGCCAGCAGCACCAACTCAGGTGGCTATGGCTACACCTTC. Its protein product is CASSTNSGGYGYTF.